Listed below are T cell receptor beta chains from one sample, sequenced in a study of shared clonotypes between healthy human individuals. TCRdb's table, derived via immunoSEQ multiplex PCR, lists solely in-frame clones and lacks some. Of over a million clones listed, roughly 96% are singletons. Sequencing was done on a sample of naive CD4+ T cells sorted from blood. Every receptor here comes from a man between 25 and 39 years old in good health. Both conserved end residues are part of each CDR3. The D gene is left open where the match is weak. Rows may omit the clone size; those that give it use once, few, many or a size class.

V	J	D	size	DNA	CDR3
TRBV29-1	TRBJ2-3	TRBD2	.	TGCAGCGTTGATGGCGGGAGCTTCGCAGATACGCAGTATTTT	CSVDGGSFADTQYF
TRBV19	TRBJ2-3	TRBD1	.	TGTGCCAGTAGCCCACAGGGGGCGTGGAGCACAGATACGCAGTATTTT	CASSPQGAWSTDTQYF
TRBV27	TRBJ2-7	.	.	TGTGCCAGCAGTTTATCGCGCCAGTACTTC	CASSLSRQYF
TRBV7-2	TRBJ2-7	.	.	TGTGCCAGCAGCTCCAACCCCGGGAGCAAATTTGAGCAGTACTTC	CASSSNPGSKFEQYF
TRBV9	TRBJ2-5	.	.	TGTGCCAGCAGCGGGGCCCCTGAGGGGGGCCTACTTCAAGAGACCCAGTACTTC	CASSGAPEGGLLQETQYF
TRBV7-9	TRBJ1-3	.	.	TGTGCCAGCAGCGCGACGAGGAGTGAGGACACCATATATTTT	CASSATRSEDTIYF
TRBV5-4	TRBJ1-3	.	.	TGTGCCAGCAGTTCTAGGGGCGGCTCTGGAAACACCATATATTTT	CASSSRGGSGNTIYF
TRBV15	TRBJ2-7	.	.	TGTGCCACCAGCAGTACTGGATCAGGGTCCTACGAGCAGTACTTC	CATSSTGSGSYEQYF
TRBV5-1	TRBJ1-1	.	.	TGCGCCAGCAGCTGGGACGGCGCCGTTGAAGCTTTCTTT	CASSWDGAVEAFF
TRBV23-1	TRBJ1-1	.	.	TGCGCCAGCAGTCAATCGACCTTACATCGGGAGACTGAAGCTTTCTTT	CASSQSTLHRETEAFF
TRBV7-9	TRBJ1-1	.	.	TGTGCCAGCAGCCTCGGGGGCTGGGGCACTGAAGCTTTCTTT	CASSLGGWGTEAFF
TRBV29-1	TRBJ1-1	.	once	TGCAGCCATAAACAGGGACACACTGAAGCTTTCTTT	CSHKQGHTEAFF
TRBV11-3	TRBJ2-1	TRBD2	.	TGTGCCAGCAGCTCGCTAGCGGGAGCAGCGGAGCAGTTCTTC	CASSSLAGAAEQFF
TRBV30	TRBJ2-1	.	.	TGTGCCTGGATACGCGGGGGCGAGACGCAGTTCTTC	CAWIRGGETQFF
TRBV5-4	TRBJ2-5	.	.	TGTGCCAGCAGCTTGGTTCGGGCCCAAGAGACCCAGTACTTC	CASSLVRAQETQYF
TRBV5-4	TRBJ2-2	.	.	TGTGCCAGCAGCTTGGATGTCAGAGCGAACACCGGGGAGCTGTTTTTT	CASSLDVRANTGELFF
TRBV7-3	TRBJ1-1	TRBD1	once	TGTGCCAGCAGCCCGCTAGCCGGGACAGCGAACACTGAAGCTTTCTTT	CASSPLAGTANTEAFF
TRBV5-1	TRBJ2-1	TRBD2	.	TGCGCCAGCAGCCGATTTCTAGCGGGATCACTCCCCTCCTACAATGAGCAGTTCTTC	CASSRFLAGSLPSYNEQFF